A selection of T cell receptor beta chains follows, all from one sample in a study of preoperative IRX-2 immunotherapy in early breast cancer. Produced via immunoSEQ multiplex PCR; TCRdb's table is partial and in-frame only. The sample lists 1,400 to 1,500 clones, around 60% occurring once. This specimen was tumor tissue, taken before IRX-2 immunotherapy. These receptor sequences come from a human donor with breast cancer. Each CDR3 is given with its conserved first and last residue. Fields, in order: J gene, clone size, V gene, CDR3 length, D gene, CDR3 protein, CDR3 DNA. A D gene is named only where the DNA matches it firmly. Rows may omit the clone size; those that give it use once, few, many or a size class.

TRBJ1-4 . TRBV18 16 . CASSPPTTALPEKLFF TGTGCCAGCTCACCACCGACAACCGCGCTTCCTGAAAAACTGTTTTTT
TRBJ2-2 . TRBV4-1 14 . CASSWNENTGELFF TGCGCCAGCAGCTGGAACGAGAACACCGGGGAGCTGTTTTTT
TRBJ1-2 . TRBV14 13 TRBD1 CASSPGTGYGYTF TGTGCCAGCAGCCCGGGGACAGGGTATGGCTACACCTTC
TRBJ2-5 . TRBV14 15 . CASSPAGAPRETQYF TGTGCCAGCAGCCCCGCCGGGGCCCCCCGGGAGACCCAGTACTTC
TRBJ1-1 few TRBV6-8 13 . CASSLARDTEAFF TGTGCCAGCTCTCTCGCTAGGGACACTGAAGCTTTCTTT
TRBJ1-6 . TRBV14 12 . CASSQNKAPLHF TGTGCCAGCAGCCAAAACAAAGCACCCCTCCACTTT
TRBJ2-2 few TRBV6-8 12 . CASSLGGGELFF TGTGCCAGCAGTTTGGGGGGCGGGGAGCTGTTTTTT
TRBJ2-2 few TRBV11-3 16 . CASSQVDLSNTGELFF TGTGCCAGCAGCCAAGTAGACCTCTCGAACACCGGGGAGCTGTTTTTT
TRBJ2-5 . TRBV11-3 18 . CASSSRAPPGHSTETQYF TGTGCCAGCAGCTCCAGAGCCCCGCCGGGACACTCGACGGAGACCCAGTACTTC
TRBJ2-7 few TRBV14 13 . CASSQVGLQAQYF TGTGCCAGCAGCCAAGTGGGACTCCAAGCCCAGTACTTC
TRBJ1-2 . TRBV6-8 13 . CASSQMMTGGYTF TGTGCCAGCAGCCAAATGATGACAGGAGGCTACACCTTC
TRBJ1-3 . TRBV6-8 16 TRBD1 CAISAGQGLGGNTIYF TGTGCCATCAGTGCAGGACAGGGGTTAGGTGGAAACACCATATATTTT
TRBJ2-3 . TRBV19 14 . CASSAGAGSGTQYF TGTGCCAGTAGTGCGGGGGCAGGTAGTGGTACGCAGTATTTT
TRBJ2-2 . TRBV10-3 14 . CAISEVATAGELFF TGTGCCATCAGTGAGGTAGCTACTGCCGGGGAGCTGTTTTTT
TRBJ2-7 . TRBV28 16 . CASSPPRDPTTIEQYF TGTGCCAGCAGTCCCCCCCGGGACCCAACTACGATAGAGCAGTACTTC
TRBJ1-4 . TRBV29-1 13 . CSVGHQANEKLFF TGCAGCGTTGGACACCAAGCTAATGAAAAACTGTTTTTT
TRBJ2-1 few TRBV29-1 15 . CSVQGPLTYGDEQFF TGCAGCGTCCAGGGCCCTCTCACGTACGGGGATGAGCAGTTCTTC
TRBJ1-4 . TRBV30 17 . CAWSGGTGRATNEKLFF TGTGCCTGGAGCGGGGGGACGGGCCGTGCAACTAATGAAAAACTGTTTTTT
TRBJ2-4 . TRBV15 16 TRBD2 CATSRERQGGKNIQYF TGTGCCACCAGCAGAGAAAGGCAGGGAGGGAAAAACATTCAGTACTTC
TRBJ1-2 . TRBV11-3 15 TRBD1 CASSSSGQGHYGYTF TGTGCCAGCAGCTCCTCCGGACAGGGACACTATGGCTACACCTTC
TRBJ1-5 . TRBV19 14 . CASKDLLYEEPQHF TGTGCCAGCAAGGACCTCCTCTACGAGGAGCCCCAGCATTTT
TRBJ1-1 few TRBV19 14 TRBD1 CASSPGQGSTEAFF TGTGCCAGTAGCCCGGGACAGGGTAGCACTGAAGCTTTCTTT
TRBJ2-7 . TRBV29-1 13 . CSVVGGASYEQYF TGCAGCGTTGTAGGAGGGGCCTCCTACGAGCAGTACTTC
TRBJ2-2 few TRBV11-3 16 TRBD1 CASSRKSQGAYGELFF TGTGCCAGCAGCCGTAAATCACAGGGGGCGTACGGGGAGCTGTTTTTT
TRBJ1-1 few TRBV6-1 14 TRBD1 CASSEGTGGTEAFF TGTGCCAGCAGTGAAGGGACAGGGGGGACTGAAGCTTTCTTT
TRBJ1-3 few TRBV19 15 . CASSIYSGAGNTIYF TGTGCCAGTAGTATCTACTCTGGAGCTGGAAACACCATATATTTT
TRBJ1-1 . TRBV11-3 15 TRBD1 CASSPGQGTGTEAFF TGTGCCAGCAGCCCAGGACAGGGCACCGGCACTGAAGCTTTCTTT
TRBJ1-5 . TRBV6-8 15 . CASSAQGQMNQPQHF TGTGCCAGCAGTGCACAAGGACAGATGAATCAGCCCCAGCATTTT
TRBJ1-5 . TRBV19 16 . CASSIVGDLSNQPQHF TGTGCCAGTAGTATTGTGGGGGATTTAAGCAATCAGCCCCAGCATTTT
TRBJ1-2 . TRBV6-8 14 TRBD1 CASSINGQVQRYTF TGTGCCAGCAGTATTAATGGACAGGTCCAACGCTACACCTTC
TRBJ1-1 few TRBV6-8 12 . CASSPQYTEAFF TGTGCCAGCAGCCCACAGTACACTGAAGCTTTCTTT
TRBJ2-1 . TRBV11-3 15 . CASSQPGPYSNEQFF TGTGCCAGCAGCCAACCGGGACCCTATTCCAATGAGCAGTTCTTC
TRBJ1-3 . TRBV18 16 . CASSPVDVSSGNTIYF TGTGCCAGCTCACCTGTGGACGTAAGCTCTGGAAACACCATATATTTT
TRBJ1-5 . TRBV6-8 15 TRBD1 CASSGQGYSNQPQHF TGTGCCAGCAGTGGACAGGGGTATAGCAATCAGCCCCAGCATTTT
TRBJ2-3 . TRBV6-8 16 TRBD2 CASSGGSGGALDTQYF TGTGCCAGCAGTGGAGGATCGGGAGGGGCCTTAGATACGCAGTATTTT
TRBJ1-1 . TRBV7-6 14 TRBD1 CASSLVGGLTEAFF TGTGCCAGCAGCTTAGTAGGGGGCCTCACTGAAGCTTTCTTT
TRBJ1-1 once TRBV7-2 13 TRBD1 CASSASAGGKAFF TGTGCCAGCAGCGCCAGCGCAGGGGGGAAAGCTTTCTTT
TRBJ2-7 . TRBV6-8 15 . CASRGEGPRVYEQYF TGTGCCAGCAGGGGAGAGGGTCCCCGGGTCTACGAGCAGTACTTC
TRBJ1-5 large TRBV6-8 15 . CASKPDSNSNQPQHF TGTGCCAGCAAGCCCGACAGTAATAGCAATCAGCCCCAGCATTTT
TRBJ1-1 . TRBV19 16 . CASSIGSTTVKTEAFF TGTGCCAGTAGTATTGGTTCCACGACAGTGAAAACTGAAGCTTTCTTT
TRBJ2-1 . TRBV5-1 17 TRBD2 CASSFLGGGLSYNEQFF TGCGCCAGCAGCTTTCTCGGCGGGGGGCTCTCCTACAATGAGCAGTTCTTC
TRBJ2-5 . TRBV29-1 13 . CSVPETVQETQYF TGCAGCGTTCCCGAGACAGTCCAAGAGACCCAGTACTTC
TRBJ1-3 few TRBV19 13 . CASSGFTGNTIYF TGTGCCAGTAGTGGGTTTACTGGAAACACCATATATTTT